The 10 T cell receptor beta chains listed next were all sequenced from one sample in a study of blood T cell repertoires in COVID-19. Only in-frame clones appear in the TCRdb table, and some are missing; sequencing was by immunoSEQ multiplex PCR. The sample consists of approximately 100,000 clones, less than 80% of them appearing once. What was sequenced was peripheral blood. All receptors derive from an older man with active or convalescent COVID-19.

The rearrangement joins TRBV30 to TRBJ2-2; 7 nucleotides agree with TRBD1. Trimming cost V 2 bases and J 7 bases; bases outside gene matches: 4. The germline gives CDR1 GTSNPN, CDR2 SVGIG (reference sequence). The CDR3 has 13 residues. CDR3 nucleotide sequence: TGTGCCTGGAGTAAGGGGGCAGGCGGGGAGCTGTTTTTT. This gives the protein CAWSKGAGGELFF.

J is TRBJ1-1 and V is TRBV12-3 or TRBV12-4, with 8 bases matching TRBD1. This CDR3 has 13 amino acids. V dropped 2 bases and J dropped 6; count of bases not matched to a gene: 2. Here the CDR3 reads CASSLKQGAEAFF. Here the CDR3 DNA reads TGTGCCAGCAGTTTAAAACAGGGGGCTGAAGCTTTCTTT.

The chain joins TRBV5-5 to TRBJ2-7; 8 bases are a match to TRBD1. Germline CDR1 reads SGHKS; CDR2 reads YYEKEE (reference sequence). The CDR3 runs 14 residues. V was clipped by 2 bases and J by 3 bases; unmatched bases: 4. The CDR3 DNA is TGTGCCAGCAGCTTAGGGACAGGTCGCTACGAGCAGTACTTC. It yields the protein CASSLGTGRYEQYF.

The V gene is TRBV13, the J gene TRBJ1-2; TRBD1 is a possible D gene (5 bases). Looked up from germline, CDR1 is PRHDT and CDR2 is FYEKMQ (reference sequence). V dropped 3 bases and J dropped 2 bases, with 7 bases sitting between them. The CDR3 spans 13 residues. In DNA form, the CDR3 reads TGTGCCAGCAGCTTGGGGGGGAACTATGGCTACACCTTC. Translating gives CASSLGGNYGYTF. Full variable domain (missing parts from reference TRBV13 and TRBJ1-2): AAGVIQSPRHLIKEKRETATLKCYPIPRHDTVYWYQQGPGQDPQFLISFYEKMQSDKGSIPDRFSAQQFSDYHSELNMSSLELGDSALYFCASSLGGNYGYTFGSGTRLTVV.

The V and J genes are TRBV2 and TRBJ2-1; the match to TRBD2 covers 16 bases. V lost 4 bases to trimming and J lost 7 bases; unmatched junction nucleotides: 4. From germline, CDR1 is SNHLY and CDR2 FYNNEI. The CDR3 contains 16 residues. The CDR3 region is CASSGQGLAGGNEQFF. The CDR3 nucleotides are TGTGCCAGCAGTGGACAGGGACTAGCGGGGGGGAATGAGCAGTTCTTC.

The chain uses TRBV29-1 and TRBJ1-1; D might be TRBD1 (5 bases). V lost 0 bases and J lost 10, with 12 bases in between. This CDR3 has 12 residues. CDR1 is SQVTM, CDR2 ANQGSEA, per germline. The CDR3 DNA reads as TGCAGCGTTGAAGATCAGGGAGGTCGAGCTTTCTTT. It translates to CSVEDQGGRAFF.

This clone has a handful of counts. The chain combines TRBV10-3 with TRBJ2-3; 9 bases fit TRBD1. The CDR3 contains 17 residues. V trimming: 3 bases; J trimming: 2 bases; junction bases outside the gene matches: 9. Germline CDR1 reads ENHRY; CDR2 reads SYGVKD. CDR3 loop: CAISDSKGTGPTDTQYF. The CDR3 coding sequence is TGTGCCATCAGTGATTCAAAGGGGACAGGGCCCACAGATACGCAGTATTTT.

Only a few counts were recorded for this clone. The rearrangement links TRBV25-1 to TRBJ1-4; TRBD1 matches 7 bases. The CDR3 loop spans 15 amino acids. J was trimmed by 3 bases and V by 10 bases; bases with no gene match: 11. CDR1 is MGHDK, CDR2 SYGVNS, per germline. The chain's CDR3 is CATRDRRKPNEKLFF. In nucleotides, the CDR3 is TGTGCCACCCGGGACAGAAGGAAGCCTAATGAAAAACTGTTTTTT.

The rearrangement uses TRBV18 and TRBJ1-2; D may be TRBD1 (6 bases). In germline, CDR1 is KGHSH, CDR2 LQKENI. V was shortened by 4 bases and J by 5 bases, with 11 bases between the two germline ends. This CDR3 region has 13 residues. This CDR3 reads CASSQDSQYGYTF. DNA of the CDR3: TGTGCCAGCTCACAGGACAGTCAGTATGGCTACACCTTC. Complete variable domain (other parts from reference TRBV18 and TRBJ1-2): NAGVMQNPRHLVRRRGQEARLRCSPMKGHSHVYWYRQLPEEGLKFMVYLQKENIIDESGMPKERFSAEFPKEGPSILRIQQVVRGDSAAYFCASSQDSQYGYTFGSGTRLTVV.

V and J are TRBV19 and TRBJ1-2; D gene unclear. The CDR3 is made up of 15 amino acids. The V end lost 1 base, the J end lost 2 bases, and 11 bases lay between the germline ends. The germline gives CDR1 LNHDA, CDR2 SQIVND (reference sequence). The chain's CDR3 is CASSIGPAGNYGYTF. CDR3 DNA: TGTGCCAGTAGTATAGGACCCGCAGGCAACTATGGCTACACCTTC.